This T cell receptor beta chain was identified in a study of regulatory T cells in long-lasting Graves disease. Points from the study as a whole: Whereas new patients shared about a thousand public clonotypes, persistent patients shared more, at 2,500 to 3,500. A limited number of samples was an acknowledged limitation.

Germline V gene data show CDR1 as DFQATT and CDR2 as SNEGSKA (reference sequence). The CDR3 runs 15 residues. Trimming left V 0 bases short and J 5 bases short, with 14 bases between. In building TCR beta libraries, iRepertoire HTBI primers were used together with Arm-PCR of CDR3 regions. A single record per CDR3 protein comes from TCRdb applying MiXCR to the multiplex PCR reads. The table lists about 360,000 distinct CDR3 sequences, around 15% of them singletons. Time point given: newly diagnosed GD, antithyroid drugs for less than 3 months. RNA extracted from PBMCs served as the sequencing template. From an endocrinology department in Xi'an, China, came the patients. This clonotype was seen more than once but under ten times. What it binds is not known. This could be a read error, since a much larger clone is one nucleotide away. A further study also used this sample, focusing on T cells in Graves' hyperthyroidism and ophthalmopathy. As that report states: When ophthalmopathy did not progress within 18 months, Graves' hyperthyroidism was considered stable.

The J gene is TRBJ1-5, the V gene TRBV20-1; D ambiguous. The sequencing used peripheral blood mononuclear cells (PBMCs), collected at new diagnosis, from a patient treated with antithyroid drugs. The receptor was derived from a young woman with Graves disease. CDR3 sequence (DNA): TGCAGTGCTAGAGAGTTGGGCGATGGCGATCAGCCCCAGCATTTT. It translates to CSARELGDGDQPQHF.